This T cell receptor (beta chain) was captured in a study of T cells in Graves' hyperthyroidism and ophthalmopathy. The TCR beta CDR3 regions underwent amplification using RNA transcripts as the source. The TCR CDR3 was amplified in a first-round RT-PCR using the HTBI primer set. TCRdb used MiXCR to reprocess the multiplex PCR reads, holding one entry per CDR3 protein. The table includes a few hundred thousand distinct CDR3 sequences, about 16% detected once. Broader study findings: Ophthalmopathy was model-predicted a median approximately 6.9 months pre-onset.

As for this clonotype: Its antigen remains unidentified.

This sequence was found in a woman younger than 45 with Graves' ophthalmopathy. Sequencing input: blood.

CDR3 DNA: TGTGCCAGCAGAAGCCCCCCTGGTGGCTACACCTTC. It translates to CASRSPPGGYTF. The chain is built from TRBV5-6 and TRBJ1-2, with D unclear. Germline loops: CDR1 SGHDT, CDR2 YYEEEE. V was trimmed by 5 bases and J by 7 bases, leaving 12 bases between them. The CDR3 has 12 residues.